The 29 T cell receptor beta chains below were found in one sample sequenced in a study of blood T cell repertoires in COVID-19. TCRdb's table, derived via immunoSEQ multiplex PCR, lists solely in-frame clones and lacks some. The sample contains approximately 200,000 clones, about 91% of which appear only once. The sample taken for sequencing was PBMCs or T cells enriched from blood (not recorded which). Source of these receptors: a young man with acute COVID-19.

In nucleotides, the CDR3 is TGTGCCAGCAGCGAGGGACACAACAATCAGCCCCAGCATTTT. This encodes CASSEGHNNQPQHF. J is TRBJ1-5 and V is TRBV27; D may be TRBD1 (6 bases). Germline CDR1 is MNHEY and CDR2 is SMNVEV (reference sequence). The V end was cut by 6 bases, the J end by 3 bases, with 12 bases between. The CDR3 is made up of 14 amino acids.

This chain links TRBV9 with TRBJ2-7, with TRBD2 matching 7 bases. The CDR3 has 15 residues. Per the germline V gene, CDR1 is SGDLS and CDR2 is YYNGEE. The ends lost 0 bases at V and 7 bases at J; junction bases unmatched: 10. DNA for the CDR3: TGTGCCAGCAGCGTAGGCAGTAGCTGGCGGGAGGAGCAGTACTTC. Amino acids: CASSVGSSWREEQYF.

The chain couples TRBV21-1 to TRBJ1-5; TRBD1, the table's D call, was not compared with the DNA. TRBV21-1 is annotated as a pseudogene. The CDR3 has 17 amino acids. The CDR3 sequence: CASSKNQDRNSNQPQHF. CDR3 nucleotide sequence: TGTGCCAGCAGCAAAAATCAGGACAGAAATAGCAATCAGCCCCAGCATTTT.

The genes are TRBV4-1 and TRBJ1-3; weak D call: TRBD1 (5 bases). V was cut by 2 bases and J by 5 bases, with 16 bases left in between. This CDR3 contains 16 residues. Per the germline V gene, CDR1 is MGHRA and CDR2 is YSYEKL. The CDR3: CASSQSPRDSRNTIYF. Here the CDR3 DNA reads TGCGCCAGCAGCCAAAGCCCACGTGACAGTCGAAACACCATATATTTT.

The chain couples TRBV4-2 to TRBJ1-3, with D possibly matching TRBD1 (6 bases). V was cut by 0 bases and J by 4 bases, with 13 bases left in between. Germline CDR1 LGHNA, CDR2 YNFKEQ. The CDR3 loop spans 16 amino acids. The CDR3 loop reads CASSQDVPGTGNTIYF. The CDR3 DNA is TGTGCCAGCAGCCAAGATGTCCCAGGGACAGGAAACACCATATATTTT.

As concerns this clone: A junction boundary mismatches the germline segment, possibly from a read error. The gene calls are TRBV7-7 and TRBJ2-7; 12 bases fit TRBD2. The CDR3 loop spans 19 amino acids. The germline CDR1 and CDR2 sequences are SSHAT and FNYEAQ (reference sequence). CDR3 in amino acids: CASSWDSTRLAGVPYEQYF. In nucleotides, the CDR3 is TGTGCTAGCAGCTGGGACAGCACAAGACTAGCGGGAGTACCATACGAGCAGTACTTC.

The chain has TRBV28 and TRBJ2-5, with D perhaps matching TRBD2 (6 bases). The V gene's germline CDR1 is MDHEN and CDR2 SYDVKM. Deletions cut 4 bases from V and 1 base from J, with 22 bases between. The CDR3 consists of 18 residues. CDR3 sequence reads: CASSSSYGVADGQETQYF. CDR3 sequence (DNA): TGTGCCAGCAGTTCATCATACGGCGTAGCGGACGGCCAAGAGACCCAGTACTTC.

The chain carries TRBV19 and TRBJ1-2; 10 bases fit TRBD1. Germline loops: CDR1 LNHDA, CDR2 SQIVND (reference sequence). With V trimmed by 4 bases and J by 4 bases, 6 bases remained unmatched. The CDR3 is 15 amino acids. For the CDR3, the DNA is TGTGCCAGTAGTACCCAGGGGGACAGGGGCTATGGCTACACCTTC. Residues: CASSTQGDRGYGYTF.

This clone showed up just once. The rearrangement joins TRBV28 to TRBJ1-2, with 10 bases lining up with TRBD1. CDR1 MDHEN and CDR2 SYDVKM come from the germline V gene. V gave up 4 bases and J gave up 8 bases; unmatched junction bases: 7. This CDR3 has 14 residues. Written as DNA, the CDR3 is TGTGCCAGCAGTTCCGGGACAGGGGCTCTGGGCTACACCTTC. Translating it yields CASSSGTGALGYTF.

The chain recombines TRBV7-9 with TRBJ1-2; 7 bases are shared with TRBD1. J was trimmed by 4 bases and V by 3 bases; bases with no gene match: 2. The germline gives CDR1 SEHNR, CDR2 FQNEAQ (reference sequence). CDR3 size: 13 residues. The CDR3 sequence: CASSLGTVYGYTF. The CDR3 DNA reads TGTGCCAGCAGCTTGGGGACAGTCTATGGCTACACCTTC.

The chain carries TRBV28 and TRBJ1-5, with 7 nucleotides matching TRBD1. This CDR3 contains 15 residues. V shed 6 bases and J 5 bases; nucleotides not matched to a gene: 10. Germline V CDR1 and CDR2: MDHEN, SYDVKM. This CDR3 reads CASRRTGDGDQPQHF. The CDR3 DNA is TGTGCCAGCAGACGAACAGGGGACGGGGATCAGCCCCAGCATTTT.

The genes are TRBV4-2 and TRBJ1-2; the D gene is possibly TRBD1 (5 bases). The V end lost 0 bases, the J end lost 0 bases, and 11 bases lay between the germline ends. CDR1 is LGHNA and CDR2 is YNFKEQ in the germline V gene. The CDR3 is made up of 16 amino acids. The CDR3 loop reads CASSQDRATPNYGYTF. CDR3 nucleotide sequence: TGTGCCAGCAGCCAAGACAGGGCAACCCCTAACTATGGCTACACCTTC.

The sample holds a few counts of this clone. The chain has TRBV11-2 and TRBJ1-1; TRBD1 agrees at 11 bases. J was trimmed by 8 bases and V by 5 bases; bases with no gene match: 4. The CDR3 runs 13 residues. The germline V gene has CDR1 SGHAT and CDR2 FQNNGV. In nucleotides, the CDR3 is TGTGCCAGCAGCCCCGGACAGGGGGCAGAAGCTTTCTTT. This sequence encodes CASSPGQGAEAFF.

The chain recombines TRBV20-1 with TRBJ2-7; tentatively, D is TRBD2 (5 bases). Germline assignment: CDR1 DFQATT and CDR2 SNEGSKA (reference sequence). Trimming removed 3 bases at V and 0 bases at J, with 15 bases between. The CDR3 totals 15 residues. CDR3 sequence reads: CSASFGQRSSYEQYF. CDR3 coding DNA: TGCAGTGCTAGTTTCGGTCAGCGGAGCTCCTACGAGCAGTACTTC.

This clone is a singleton in its sample. The chain employs TRBV19 and TRBJ2-1, with TRBD1 identical over 9 bases. Germline loops: CDR1 LNHDA, CDR2 SQIVND (reference sequence). With V trimmed by 5 bases and J by 3 bases, 5 bases remained unmatched. This CDR3 spans 15 amino acids. The CDR3 region has the DNA TGTGCCAGTAGTCTTACAGGGGGCAGCTACAATGAGCAGTTCTTC. Amino acid sequence: CASSLTGGSYNEQFF.

The chain joins TRBV18 to TRBJ2-5; D gene ambiguous. CDR1 and CDR2 from the germline V gene are KGHSH and LQKENI. Trimming cost V 1 base and J 4 bases, with 10 bases left between them. CDR3 size: 14 residues. The CDR3 bases are TGTGCCAGCTCACCACTGGCCGCTCGAGAGACCCAGTACTTC. It translates to CASSPLAARETQYF.

The chain is built from TRBV29-1 and TRBJ2-7; 10 nucleotides align to TRBD2. CDR1 and CDR2 (germline): SQVTM, ANQGSEA. The CDR3 has 13 amino acids. With V trimmed by 3 bases and J by 7 bases, 6 bases remained unmatched. The CDR3 DNA reads as TGCAGCGTTGAGTCGAGCGGGAGGGGTGAGCAGTACTTC. The encoded protein is CSVESSGRGEQYF.

CDR3 sequence reads: CASSLVWDREETQYF. The CDR3 nucleotides are TGTGCCAGCAGCTTAGTCTGGGACAGGGAAGAGACCCAGTACTTC. The V and J genes are TRBV7-2 and TRBJ2-5; 9 bases match TRBD1. Germline CDR1 reads SGHTA; CDR2 reads FQGNSA. The CDR3 length is 15 residues. The V gene end was trimmed by 1 base and the J gene end by 3 bases; junction bases not matched to a gene: 3.

The DNA for the CDR3 is TGTGCCAGCAGCCAAGATATCTCCCAGATGAACACCGGGGAGCTGTTTTTT. Translated: CASSQDISQMNTGELFF. V usage is TRBV3-1 (or the pseudogene TRBV3-2) and J usage is TRBJ2-2; D not certain. The CDR3 spans 17 residues. Looked up from germline, CDR1 is LGHDT and CDR2 is YNNKEL (reference sequence). V was trimmed by 0 bases and J by 1 base, leaving 12 bases between them.

As DNA, the CDR3 is TGTGCCAGCAGTGAACCGGACAGGGGGGGTGAAAAACTGTTTTTT. This codes for CASSEPDRGGEKLFF. The chain uses TRBV6-1 and TRBJ1-4; 10 bases are a match to TRBD1. CDR1 and CDR2 from the germline V gene are MNHNS and SASEGT. CDR3 length: 15 residues. The V and J ends lost 2 bases and 7 bases, in that order; junction bases with no gene match: 4.

This chain links TRBV9 with TRBJ2-5, with TRBD1 matching over 7 bases. The CDR3 contains 15 residues. The V gene's germline CDR1 is SGDLS and CDR2 YYNGEE. Trimming cost V 4 bases and J 4 bases; bases outside gene matches: 10. CDR3 protein: CASSPREGGGETQYF. In DNA form, the CDR3 reads TGTGCCAGCAGCCCCCGGGAAGGGGGCGGAGAGACCCAGTACTTC.

Turning to this clone: The conserved closing phenylalanine or tryptophan is absent in this CDR3, likely reflecting a read error. It is unclear where the CDR3 begins or ends on the DNA, so no DNA is shown, and the CDR3 is as TCRdb lists it. The chain is built from TRBV20-1 and TRBJ1-2. Termini included, the CDR3 measures 11 amino acids. Germline V gene sequence: CDR1 DFQATT, CDR2 SNEGSKA (reference sequence). The CDR3 sequence: CIHPQKYPPAI.

This rearrangement joins TRBV6-4 to TRBJ2-1, with 9 nucleotides matching TRBD2. The CDR3 is 19 amino acids. The germline V gene has CDR1 MRHNA and CDR2 SNTAGT. The V segment lost 0 bases and the J segment 0 bases; nucleotides outside the gene matches: 9. The CDR3 region has the DNA TGTGCCAGCAGTGACTCCCGGCGGGGGGGCCTCAGCTCCTACAATGAGCAGTTCTTC. This gives the protein CASSDSRRGGLSSYNEQFF.

The chain recombines TRBV28 with TRBJ1-4; D possibly corresponds to TRBD1 (5 bases). V lost 5 bases to trimming and J lost 0 bases, with 7 bases between them. The CDR3 consists of 14 residues. The germline V gene encodes CDR1 MDHEN and CDR2 SYDVKM. The CDR3 spells CASSDSATNEKLFF. For the CDR3, the DNA is TGTGCCAGCAGTGACAGCGCAACTAATGAAAAACTGTTTTTT.

This chain connects TRBV9 to TRBJ2-3, with D maybe TRBD2 (6 bases). Germline CDR1 and CDR2: SGDLS and YYNGEE. This CDR3 spans 15 amino acids. The V gene lost 4 bases and the J gene lost 12 bases, with 24 bases spanning the gap. The CDR3 DNA sequence: TGTGCCAGCAGCAAATCCGGGAGCCACACCGCTATTCAGTATTTT. This translates into CASSKSGSHTAIQYF. Using reference TRBV9 and TRBJ2-3 for the parts outside the CDR3, the full variable domain is DSGVTQTPKHLITATGQRVTLRCSPRSGDLSVYWYQQSLDQGLQFLIQYYNGEERAKGNILERFSAQQFPDLHSELNLSSLELGDSALYFCASSKSGSHTAIQYFGPGTRLTVL.

This chain joins TRBV28 and TRBJ1-5; tentatively, D is TRBD1 (6 bases). V lost 6 bases, J lost 4 bases, and 16 bases lay in between. This CDR3 is 15 amino acids long. Germline CDR1 and CDR2: MDHEN and SYDVKM. CDR3 sequence: CASSHRVGSNQPQHF. CDR3 nucleotide sequence: TGTGCCAGCAGCCACAGGGTAGGTTCGAATCAGCCCCAGCATTTT.

The chain has TRBV30 and TRBJ1-5; 9 bases line up with TRBD1. Trimming cost V 1 base and J 6 bases; bases outside gene matches: 4. Germline V lookup: CDR1 GTSNPN, CDR2 SVGIG (reference sequence). The CDR3 sequence is 14 residues long. The CDR3, as DNA: TGTGCCTGGAGTGAGGACAGGGGCTCTCAGCCCCAGCATTTT. It encodes CAWSEDRGSQPQHF. Full variable domain (missing parts from reference TRBV30 and TRBJ1-5): SQTIHQWPATLVQPVGSPLSLECTVEGTSNPNLYWYRQAAGRGLQLLFYSVGIGQISSEVPQNLSASRPQDRQFILSSKKLLLSDSGFYLCAWSEDRGSQPQHFGDGTRLSIL.

This chain connects TRBV30 to TRBJ2-1; no clear D gene. The CDR3 runs 13 residues. V shed 7 bases and J shed 0 bases, with 10 bases lying between them. In germline, CDR1 is GTSNPN, CDR2 SVGIG (reference sequence). Here the CDR3 reads CAYSRSSYNEQFF. The CDR3 DNA reads TGTGCCTATAGCCGGAGCTCCTACAATGAGCAGTTCTTC.

The chain has TRBV6-2 or TRBV6-3 and TRBJ2-1; tentative D call: TRBD1 (6 bases). V shed 2 bases and J shed 5 bases, with 10 bases lying between them. The CDR3 spans 14 residues. CDR1 MNHEY and CDR2 SVGEGT come from the germline V gene. For the CDR3, the DNA is TGTGCCAGCAGTTACGAGGGACAACACAATGAGCAGTTCTTC. This codes for CASSYEGQHNEQFF.